This is a list of T cell receptor beta chains from one sample in a study of graft-versus-host responses after intestinal transplantation. Only in-frame clones appear in the TCRdb table, and some are missing; sequencing was by immunoSEQ multiplex PCR. The profile covers over 1,500 clones, with 70% to 90% appearing a single time and 17% taken by the ten largest. The sequenced sample was ileum tissue, obtained around 74 days after transplant. These receptors originate from a human patient who received an intestinal transplant, so some T cells may come from the graft donor. Each CDR3 is given with its conserved first and last residue. Each record gives: J gene, clone size, D gene, V gene, CDR3 protein, CDR3 DNA. The D gene is left open where the match is weak. The size field is filled for only some rows; it gives once, few, many or a size class.

>TRBJ1-2|-|-|TRBV5-3
CARSSYPGLMDYGYTF
TGTGCCAGAAGCTCGTACCCTGGACTCATGGACTATGGCTACACCTTC
>TRBJ1-2|-|TRBD1|TRBV28
CASSLSQGAAGYTF
TGTGCCAGCAGTTTGTCACAGGGGGCGGCGGGCTACACCTTC
>TRBJ2-3|-|-|TRBV27
CASSLSLQADTQYF
TGTGCCAGCAGTTTATCTCTCCAGGCAGATACGCAGTATTTT
>TRBJ2-3|-|-|TRBV9
CASSVGPGERDTQYF
TGTGCCAGCAGCGTAGGGCCCGGGGAGAGGGATACGCAGTATTTT
>TRBJ2-7|-|-|TRBV6-4
CASSDCKGEQYF
TGTGCCAGCAGTGACTGCAAAGGCGAGCAGTACTTC
>TRBJ2-7|-|-|TRBV6-5
CASSPGAHYEQYF
TGTGCCAGCAGTCCCGGGGCCCACTACGAGCAGTACTTC
>TRBJ2-3|-|TRBD1|TRBV7-3
CASSRRQGTDTQYF
TGTGCCAGCAGCCGTCGACAGGGGACAGATACGCAGTATTTT
>TRBJ2-3|few|-|TRBV7-8
CATKGPRRTIADTQYF
TGTGCCACCAAGGGACCGCGACGGACTATAGCAGATACGCAGTATTTT
>TRBJ1-1|-|-|TRBV7-4
CASSPRPGGENTEAFF
TGTGCCAGCAGCCCCCGGCCTGGGGGCGAGAACACTGAAGCTTTCTTT
>TRBJ1-1|-|-|TRBV5-1
CASSLGDTEAFF
TGCGCCAGCAGCTTGGGGGACACTGAAGCTTTCTTT
>TRBJ2-7|-|TRBD2|TRBV27
CASLSLRASGRLSVPYEQYF
TGTGCCAGCCTGTCTCTAAGGGCTAGCGGGAGGCTTTCTGTACCCTACGAGCAGTACTTC
>TRBJ2-7|few|-|TRBV19
CAPPGITAEQYF
TGTGCCCCACCAGGTATTACTGCCGAGCAGTACTTC
>TRBJ2-5|-|-|TRBV6-1
CASSRTGLQETQYF
TGTGCCAGCAGCCGGACCGGGCTCCAAGAGACCCAGTACTTC
>TRBJ1-5|-|-|TRBV6-8
CASSYPTEGQPQHF
TGTGCCAGCAGTTACCCGACGGAAGGCCAGCCCCAGCATTTT
>TRBJ2-7|-|-|TRBV18
CASSPGVSYEQYF
TGTGCCAGCTCACCCGGGGTCTCCTACGAGCAGTACTTC
>TRBJ2-6|few|-|TRBV5-1
CASSFQGSSGANVLTF
TGCGCCAGCAGCTTCCAGGGAAGCTCTGGGGCCAACGTCCTGACTTTC
>TRBJ1-1|-|-|TRBV5-6
CASSLRGTEAFF
TGTGCCAGCAGCCTTCGGGGTACTGAAGCTTTCTTT